Each of the 10 T cell receptor beta chains below was sequenced from the same sample in a study of shared clonotypes between healthy human individuals. Sequencing was performed with immunoSEQ multiplex PCR; in TCRdb, only in-frame clones are kept and a portion is missing. There are some 2,500,000 clones in the sample; 80% to 95% occur only once, and roughly 0.39% lies in the top ten. Sequenced sample: naive CD4+ T cells from PBMCs. The subset is: CD45RA+ positively selected. These receptors were obtained from a man aged 18 to 35 in good health. Some clones in this sample may be carry-over from other donors' samples.

The chain uses TRBV10-3 and TRBJ1-3, with D hard to call. This CDR3 has 16 residues. Looked up from germline, CDR1 is ENHRY and CDR2 is SYGVKD. Trimming cost V 0 bases and J 0 bases, with 9 bases left between them. The CDR3 DNA is TGTGCCATCAGTGAGTCTGGCGGTCTCTCTGGAAACACCATATATTTT. This gives the protein CAISESGGLSGNTIYF.

The chain employs TRBV5-1 and TRBJ1-3, with no clear D. This CDR3 is 17 amino acids long. CDR1 is SGHRS and CDR2 is YFSETQ in the germline V gene. V was shortened by 4 bases and J by 0 bases, with 17 bases between the two germline ends. The CDR3 spells CASSLTGMTVSGNTIYF. The CDR3 nucleotides read TGCGCCAGCAGCCTCACCGGTATGACGGTCTCTGGAAACACCATATATTTT.

This chain uses TRBV7-2 with TRBJ1-5; 8 bases line up with TRBD1. With V trimmed by 5 bases and J by 5 bases, 11 bases remained unmatched. Looked up from germline, CDR1 is SGHTA and CDR2 is FQGNSA. This CDR3 region has 16 residues. CDR3: CASSPRTGTRDQPQHF. The DNA for the CDR3 is TGTGCCAGCAGCCCTCGGACAGGGACTCGGGATCAGCCCCAGCATTTT.

The chain recombines TRBV29-1 with TRBJ2-7; a weak D match, TRBD1 (6 bases). Trimming took off 3 bases at V and 3 bases at J, with 12 bases between the two ends. CDR3 length: 13 amino acids. CDR1 is SQVTM and CDR2 is ANQGSEA in the germline V gene. CDR3 protein: CSVDTGKGYEQYF. CDR3 sequence (DNA): TGCAGCGTTGATACAGGGAAGGGCTACGAGCAGTACTTC.

The chain is built from TRBV19 and TRBJ2-5, with D perhaps TRBD2 (7 bases). From germline, CDR1 is LNHDA and CDR2 SQIVND (reference sequence). This CDR3 spans 13 amino acids. V was trimmed by 3 bases and J by 10 bases, leaving 15 bases between them. The CDR3 loop is CASSIAGAQGQYF. The CDR3 coding sequence is TGTGCCAGTAGTATTGCGGGGGCCCAGGGCCAGTACTTC.

The chain is built from TRBV15 and TRBJ1-6; possible D gene TRBD1, 6 bases. Trimming shortened V by 8 bases and J by 6 bases, and 14 bases separated the two germline ends. CDR1 LNHNV and CDR2 YYDKDF come from the germline V gene (reference sequence). The CDR3 spans 14 residues. This chain's CDR3 is CATQRAGVNSPLHF. The CDR3 DNA sequence: TGTGCCACCCAGCGGGCAGGGGTTAATTCACCCCTCCACTTT.

The chain links TRBV7-8 to TRBJ1-1; D remains unclear. Germline CDR1 SGHVS, CDR2 FQNEAQ. CDR3 size: 15 residues. The ends were cut back, 1 base at V and 0 bases at J, with 9 bases in the middle. The DNA for the CDR3 is TGTGCCAGCAGCTTAGGAGGAGGGCTGAACACTGAAGCTTTCTTT. It translates to CASSLGGGLNTEAFF.

As to this clone: One end of the junction fails to match germline, which may point to a read error. The identical CDR3 is also encoded by other nucleotide sequences in the sample. CDR3 protein: CASSPNPVDYYGYTF. CDR3 in DNA: TGTGCTAGCAGCCCAAACCCAGTGGATTACTATGGCTACACCTTC. The chain is built from TRBV28 and TRBJ1-2, with unresolved D. The CDR3 length is 15 residues. Germline V gene data show CDR1 as MDHEN and CDR2 as SYDVKM.

This rearrangement joins TRBV28 to TRBJ2-5, with 9 positions matching TRBD1. With 6 bases clipped from V and 5 bases from J, the junction kept 10 bases outside the gene matches. This CDR3 region has 15 residues. Germline values: CDR1 MDHEN, CDR2 SYDVKM. CDR3 sequence: CASSRPGQGWETQYF. The DNA of the CDR3 is TGTGCCAGCAGCCGGCCGGGACAGGGTTGGGAGACCCAGTACTTC.

V and J are TRBV5-5 and TRBJ2-2; TRBD1 aligns across 12 bases. The CDR3 contains 16 residues. J lost 4 bases, V lost 4 bases, and 5 bases had no gene match. Germline V CDR1 and CDR2: SGHKS, YYEKEE (reference sequence). CDR3 nucleotide sequence: TGTGCCAGCAGCCGGGGACAGGGGGCTGGCACCGGGGAGCTGTTTTTT. Amino acids: CASSRGQGAGTGELFF.